This TCR beta chain is from a study of blood T cell repertoires in COVID-19. The method was immunoSEQ multiplex PCR; TCRdb's version includes in-frame clones alone and lacks a portion of them. In the table there are some 140,000 clones, 79% of which are singletons. The germline V gene has CDR1 SGHAT and CDR2 FQNNGV. V shed 2 bases and J shed 5 bases, with 19 bases lying between them. This CDR3 has 16 residues. Material: peripheral blood. The source of this sequence is a man in his sixties with acute or convalescent COVID-19. The rearrangement joins TRBV11-2 to TRBJ2-7; a possible D gene is TRBD1 (6 bases). As DNA, the CDR3 is TGTGCCAGCAGCTTACGAGGCACAGGGAAGTCAGACGAGCAGTACTTC. Translation gives CASSLRGTGKSDEQYF. The whole variable domain, filled in from reference TRBV11-2 and TRBJ2-7, reads EAGVAQSPRYKIIEKRQSVAFWCNPISGHATLYWYQQILGQGPKLLIQFQNNGVVDDSQLPKDRFSAERLKGVDSTLKIQPAKLEDSAVYLCASSLRGTGKSDEQYFGPGTRLTVT.